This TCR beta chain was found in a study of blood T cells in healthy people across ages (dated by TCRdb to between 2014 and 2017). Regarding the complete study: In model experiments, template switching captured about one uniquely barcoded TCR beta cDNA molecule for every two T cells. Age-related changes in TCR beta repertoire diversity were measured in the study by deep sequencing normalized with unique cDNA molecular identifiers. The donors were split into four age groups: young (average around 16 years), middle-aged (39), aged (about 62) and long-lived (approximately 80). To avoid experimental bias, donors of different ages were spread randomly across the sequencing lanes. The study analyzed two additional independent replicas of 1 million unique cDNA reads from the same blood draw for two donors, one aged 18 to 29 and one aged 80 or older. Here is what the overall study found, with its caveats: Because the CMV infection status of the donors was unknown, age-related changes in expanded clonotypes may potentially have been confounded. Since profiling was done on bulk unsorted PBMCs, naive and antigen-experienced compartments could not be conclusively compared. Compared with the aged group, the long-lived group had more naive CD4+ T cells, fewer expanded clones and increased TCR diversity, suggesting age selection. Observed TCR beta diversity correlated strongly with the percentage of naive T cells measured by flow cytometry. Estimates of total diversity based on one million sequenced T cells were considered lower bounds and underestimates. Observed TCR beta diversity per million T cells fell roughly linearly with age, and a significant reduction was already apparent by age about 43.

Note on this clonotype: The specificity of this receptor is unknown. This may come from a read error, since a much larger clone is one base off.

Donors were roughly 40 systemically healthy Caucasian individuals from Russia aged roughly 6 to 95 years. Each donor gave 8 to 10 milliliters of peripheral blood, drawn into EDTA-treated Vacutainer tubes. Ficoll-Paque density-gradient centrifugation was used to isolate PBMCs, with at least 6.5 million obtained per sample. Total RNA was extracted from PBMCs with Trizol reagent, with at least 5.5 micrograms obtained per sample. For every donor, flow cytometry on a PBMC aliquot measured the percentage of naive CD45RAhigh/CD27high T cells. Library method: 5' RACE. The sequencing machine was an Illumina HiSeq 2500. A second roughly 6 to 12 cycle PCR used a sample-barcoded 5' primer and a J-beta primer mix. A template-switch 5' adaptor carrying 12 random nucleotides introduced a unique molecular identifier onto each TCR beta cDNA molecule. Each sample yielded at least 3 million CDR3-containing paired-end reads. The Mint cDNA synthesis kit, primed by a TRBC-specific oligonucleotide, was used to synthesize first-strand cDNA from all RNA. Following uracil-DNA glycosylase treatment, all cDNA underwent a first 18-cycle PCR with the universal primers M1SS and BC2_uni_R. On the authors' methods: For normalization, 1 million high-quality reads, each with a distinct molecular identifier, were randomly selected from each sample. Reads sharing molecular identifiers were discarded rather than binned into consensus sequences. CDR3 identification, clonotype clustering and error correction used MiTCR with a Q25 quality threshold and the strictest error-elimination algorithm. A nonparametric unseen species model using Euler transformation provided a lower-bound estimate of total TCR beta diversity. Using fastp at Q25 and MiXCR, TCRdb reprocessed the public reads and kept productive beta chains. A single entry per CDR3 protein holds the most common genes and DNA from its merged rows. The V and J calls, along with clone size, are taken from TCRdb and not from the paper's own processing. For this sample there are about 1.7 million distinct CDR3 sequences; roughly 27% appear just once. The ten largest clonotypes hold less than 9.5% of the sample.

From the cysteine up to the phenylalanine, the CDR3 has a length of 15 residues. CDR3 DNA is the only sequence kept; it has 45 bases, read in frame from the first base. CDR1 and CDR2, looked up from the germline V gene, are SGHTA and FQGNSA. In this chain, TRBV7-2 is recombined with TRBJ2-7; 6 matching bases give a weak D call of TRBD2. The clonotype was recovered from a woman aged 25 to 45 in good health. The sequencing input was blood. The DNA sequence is TGTGCCAGCAGCTCACGAAGCGGGCGCCCCTACGATCAGTACTTC. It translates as CASSSRSGRPYDQYF.